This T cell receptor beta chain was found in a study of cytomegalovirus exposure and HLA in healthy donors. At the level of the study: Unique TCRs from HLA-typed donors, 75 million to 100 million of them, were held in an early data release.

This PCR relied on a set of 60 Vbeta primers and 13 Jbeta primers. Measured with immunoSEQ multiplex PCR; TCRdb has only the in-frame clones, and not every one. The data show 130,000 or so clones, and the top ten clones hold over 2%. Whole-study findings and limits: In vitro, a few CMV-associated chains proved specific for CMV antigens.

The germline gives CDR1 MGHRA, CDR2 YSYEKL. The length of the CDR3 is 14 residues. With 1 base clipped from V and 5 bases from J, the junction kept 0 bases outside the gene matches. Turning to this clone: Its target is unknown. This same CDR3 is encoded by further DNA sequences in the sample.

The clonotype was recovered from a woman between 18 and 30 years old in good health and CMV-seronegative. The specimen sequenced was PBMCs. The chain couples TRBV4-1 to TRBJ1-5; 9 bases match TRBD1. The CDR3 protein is CASSQGQGDQPQHF. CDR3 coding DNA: TGCGCCAGCAGCCAAGGACAGGGGGATCAGCCCCAGCATTTT.